The 14 T cell receptor beta chains below come from one sample, sequenced in a study of T cells in Graves' hyperthyroidism and ophthalmopathy (dated by TCRdb to the late 2010s). The library was made by multiplex PCR. TCRdb names Illumina HiSeq 2000 as the instrument used. Amplification of TCR beta CDR3 regions was carried out from RNA transcripts. The first round of RT-PCR for the TCR CDR3 was performed with the HTBI primer set and the Qiagen OneStep RT-PCR kit. TCRdb reprocessing: public reads trimmed at Q25 with fastp, clones called with MiXCR, in-frame beta chains kept. Under each unique CDR3 protein, matching rows form one entry showing the most common genes and DNA. This sample is represented by about 210,000 distinct CDR3 sequences; 18% of them were singletons. The ten largest clones add up to about 45% of the sample. The sequencing sample was made of blood. The source of these receptors is a man between 40 and 49 years old with Graves' hyperthyroidism.

This clonotype occurred many times. This sequence joins TRBV6-1 and TRBJ1-1; D unresolved. The CDR3 runs 12 residues. V lost 8 bases, J lost 3 bases, and 10 bases lay in between. Per germline, CDR1 MNHNS and CDR2 SASEGT. CDR3 sequence reads: CASLYRDTEAFF. CDR3 nucleotides: TGTGCCAGCCTTTACCGGGACACTGAAGCTTTCTTT.

The chain is built from TRBV7-3 and TRBJ2-3, with 14 nucleotides matching TRBD2. Germline trimming cut 5 bases from V and 6 bases from J; bases unmatched to any gene: 4. Per germline, CDR1 SGHTA and CDR2 FQGTGA. The CDR3 runs to 15 residues. Here the CDR3 reads CASSRLAGGIDTQYF. DNA for the CDR3: TGTGCCAGCAGCCGACTAGCGGGGGGGATCGATACGCAGTATTTT.

Details on this clonotype: Here the CDR3 omits its conserved ending phenylalanine or tryptophan, so a read error is the likely source. J is TRBJ1-2 and V is TRBV12-3 or TRBV12-4, with a possible D match to TRBD1 (5 bases). The CDR3 is 14 residues long. Deletions cut 1 base from V and 0 bases from J, with 6 bases between. The CDR3 loop reads CASSLEGTNYGYTY. The CDR3 DNA reads as TGTGCCAGCAGTTTAGAGGGGACTAACTATGGCTACACCTAC.

J is TRBJ2-7 and V is TRBV2; the D is unclear. The CDR3 sequence is 10 residues long. The V and J ends lost 8 bases and 3 bases respectively, with 5 bases between them. CDR1 SNHLY and CDR2 FYNNEI come from the germline V gene. CDR3 sequence: CASGVYEQYF. In DNA form, the CDR3 reads TGTGCCAGCGGAGTCTACGAGCAGTACTTC.

This clonotype was detected a few times. The chain is built from TRBV4-3 and TRBJ2-7, with D maybe TRBD1 (5 bases). The V gene lost 1 base and the J gene lost 2 bases, with 9 bases spanning the gap. This CDR3 has 14 amino acids. The germline CDR1 and CDR2 sequences are LGHNA and YSLEER. The CDR3 bases are TGCGCCAGCAGCCAAGGGGCAGGGCCCTACGAGCAGTACTTC. This translates into CASSQGAGPYEQYF.

The chain employs TRBV3-1 and TRBJ2-7, with D unclear. The length of the CDR3 is 15 residues. Germline-derived CDR1 and CDR2 are LGHDT and YNNKEL (reference sequence). Trimming removed 0 bases from V and 1 base from J, with 10 bases in between. This CDR3 is CASSQDLGESYEQYF. CDR3 coding DNA: TGTGCCAGCAGCCAAGATCTAGGTGAGTCCTACGAGCAGTACTTC.

In its sample, this clonotype was seen a few times. The chain employs TRBV14 and TRBJ2-1; 11 bases agree with TRBD2. Unmatched junction bases numbered 12, after V lost 8 bases and J lost 6 bases. There are 16 residues in the CDR3. Germline lookup yields CDR1 SGHDN and CDR2 FVKESK. The CDR3 nucleotides are TGTGCCAGCGACCTTTCAACTAGCGGGGGCGGCAATGAGCAGTTCTTC. Translation: CASDLSTSGGGNEQFF.

This clonotype was observed many times. This sequence joins TRBV5-6 and TRBJ2-7; possible D gene TRBD1, 5 bases. This CDR3 contains 15 residues. Trimming removed 0 bases from V and 3 bases from J, with 13 bases in between. The germline CDR1 and CDR2 sequences are SGHDT and YYEEEE. CDR3 bases: TGTGCCAGCAGCTTGGACAGGCTGGTCTTCTACGAGCAGTACTTC. Protein product: CASSLDRLVFYEQYF.

This chain joins TRBV19 and TRBJ1-2; D remains unclear. The V gene's germline CDR1 is LNHDA and CDR2 SQIVND (reference sequence). V gave up 4 bases and J gave up 5 bases, with 14 bases separating them. The CDR3 is 14 amino acids. CDR3 coding DNA: TGTGCCAGTAGTACCTTCGGCGGCGTGTATGGCTACACCTTC. Its translation is CASSTFGGVYGYTF.

There are many counts of this clonotype. The chain joins TRBV12-3 or TRBV12-4 to TRBJ2-7, with D perhaps matching TRBD1 (5 bases). The CDR3 consists of 14 residues. Trimming took 6 bases from V and 0 from J, leaving 12 bases between them. The CDR3 reads CASSTTASSYEQYF. CDR3 nucleotides: TGTGCCAGCAGCACGACAGCCAGCTCCTACGAGCAGTACTTC.

This clonotype came up a few times. One end of the junction varies from germline; a read error may be responsible. The chain's CDR3 is CASSPTGTSGGSDF. CDR3 DNA: TGTGCCAGCAGCCCTACCGGGACTAGCGGGGGATCGGACTTC. The chain joins TRBV7-2 to TRBJ2-5; 14 positions match TRBD2. CDR3 size: 14 residues. CDR1 and CDR2 (germline): SGHTA, FQGNSA.

There are many counts of this clonotype. The V gene is TRBV6-2 or TRBV6-3, the J gene TRBJ2-1, with 10 bases that match TRBD2. Trimming cost V 1 base and J 6 bases; bases outside gene matches: 9. Germline V CDR1 and CDR2: MNHEY, SVGEGT. This CDR3 is 17 amino acids long. CDR3 DNA: TGTGCCAGCAGTTACTTACCCGAACAGCGGGGGGGCAATGAGCAGTTCTTC. It specifies CASSYLPEQRGGNEQFF.

This clonotype came up many times. The chain recombines TRBV30 with TRBJ1-1; the match to TRBD1 covers 9 bases. This CDR3 is 13 amino acids long. J was trimmed by 8 bases and V by 4 bases; bases with no gene match: 8. Looked up from germline, CDR1 is GTSNPN and CDR2 is SVGIG (reference sequence). CDR3 DNA sequence: TGTGCCTGGATCCGGGACAGGGAGACCGAAGCTTTCTTT. It translates to CAWIRDRETEAFF.

The chain combines TRBV7-8 with TRBJ2-7; the D is unclear. V was pared by 3 bases and J by 6 bases, with 15 bases between. CDR1 and CDR2 from the germline V gene are SGHVS and FQNEAQ. CDR3 length equals 14 residues. CDR3 sequence (DNA): TGTGCCAGCAGCTTGGATAGGGCCCTCCCCGAGCAGTACTTC. Translation gives CASSLDRALPEQYF.